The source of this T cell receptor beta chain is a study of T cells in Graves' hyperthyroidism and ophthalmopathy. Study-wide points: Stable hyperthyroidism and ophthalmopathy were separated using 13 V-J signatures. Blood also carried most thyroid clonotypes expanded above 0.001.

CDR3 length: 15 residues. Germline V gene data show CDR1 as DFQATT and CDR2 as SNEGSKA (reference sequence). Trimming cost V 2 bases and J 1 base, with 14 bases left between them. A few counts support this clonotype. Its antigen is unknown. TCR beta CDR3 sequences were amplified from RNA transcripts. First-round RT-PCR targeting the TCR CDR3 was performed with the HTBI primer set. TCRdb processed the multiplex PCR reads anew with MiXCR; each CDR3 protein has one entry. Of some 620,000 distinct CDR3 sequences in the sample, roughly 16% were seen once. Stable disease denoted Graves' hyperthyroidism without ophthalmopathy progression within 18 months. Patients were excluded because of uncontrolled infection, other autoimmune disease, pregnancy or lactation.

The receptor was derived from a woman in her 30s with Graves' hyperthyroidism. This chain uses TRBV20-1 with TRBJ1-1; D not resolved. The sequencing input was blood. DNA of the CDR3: TGCAGTGCTAGACATTACAAAGTCCCGAACACTGAAGCTTTCTTT. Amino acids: CSARHYKVPNTEAFF.